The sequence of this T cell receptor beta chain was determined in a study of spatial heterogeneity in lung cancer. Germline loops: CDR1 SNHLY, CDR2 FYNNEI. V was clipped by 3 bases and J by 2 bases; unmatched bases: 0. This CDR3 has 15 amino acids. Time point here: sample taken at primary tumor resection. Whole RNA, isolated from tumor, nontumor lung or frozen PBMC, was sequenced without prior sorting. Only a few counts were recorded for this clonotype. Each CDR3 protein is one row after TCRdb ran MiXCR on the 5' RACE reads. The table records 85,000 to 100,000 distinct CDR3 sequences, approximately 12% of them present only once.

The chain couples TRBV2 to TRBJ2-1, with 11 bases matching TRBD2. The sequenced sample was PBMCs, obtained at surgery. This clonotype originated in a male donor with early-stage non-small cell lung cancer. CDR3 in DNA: TGTGCCAGCAGTGAGACTAGCGGGACCTACAATGAGCAGTTCTTC. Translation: CASSETSGTYNEQFF.